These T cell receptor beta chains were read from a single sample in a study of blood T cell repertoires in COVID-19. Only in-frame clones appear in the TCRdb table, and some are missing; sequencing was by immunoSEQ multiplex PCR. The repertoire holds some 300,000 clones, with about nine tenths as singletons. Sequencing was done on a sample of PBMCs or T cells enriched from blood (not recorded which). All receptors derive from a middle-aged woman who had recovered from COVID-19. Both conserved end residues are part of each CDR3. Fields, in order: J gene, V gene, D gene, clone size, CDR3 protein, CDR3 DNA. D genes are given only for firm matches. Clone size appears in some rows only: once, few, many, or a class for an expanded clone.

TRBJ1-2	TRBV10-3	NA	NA	CAISPFEGVGGYTF	TGTGCCATCAGCCCGTTCGAGGGGGTTGGTGGCTACACCTTC
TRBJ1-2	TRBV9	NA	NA	CASSEEPRGGNYGYTF	TGTGCCAGCAGCGAAGAGCCTCGGGGAGGTAACTATGGCTACACCTTC
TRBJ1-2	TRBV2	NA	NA	CASSTQGGYTF	TGTGCCAGCAGTACACAGGGTGGCTACACCTTC
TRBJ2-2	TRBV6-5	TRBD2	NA	CASSYLLSGRSGELFF	TGTGCCAGCAGTTACCTCCTTAGCGGGAGGTCCGGGGAGCTGTTTTTT
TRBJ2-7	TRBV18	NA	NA	CASSPPLFSYEQYF	TGTGCCAGCTCACCACCTCTTTTCTCCTACGAGCAGTACTTC
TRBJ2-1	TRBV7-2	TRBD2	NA	CASSSLAGVHNEQFF	TGTGCCAGCAGTTCCCTAGCGGGAGTCCACAATGAGCAGTTCTTC
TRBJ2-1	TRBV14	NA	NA	CASSQDRGGVYNEQFF	TGTGCCAGCAGCCAAGACAGAGGGGGGGTCTACAATGAGCAGTTCTTC
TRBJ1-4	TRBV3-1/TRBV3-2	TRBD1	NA	CASSQAQGWEKLFF	TGTGCCAGCAGCCAAGCACAGGGGTGGGAAAAACTGTTTTTT
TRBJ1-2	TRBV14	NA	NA	CAPGEYSGYTF	TGTGCCCCAGGGGAATATTCTGGCTACACCTTC
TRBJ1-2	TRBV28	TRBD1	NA	CASSLPGTVNYGYTF	TGTGCCAGCAGTTTACCGGGGACAGTCAACTATGGCTACACCTTC
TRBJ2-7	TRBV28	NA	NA	CASSFSMSEQYF	TGTGCCAGCAGTTTTAGCATGTCCGAGCAGTACTTC
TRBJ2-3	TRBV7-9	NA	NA	CASSLVGRTDTQYF	TGTGCCAGCAGCTTAGTGGGGAGGACAGATACGCAGTATTTT
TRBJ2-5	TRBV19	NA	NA	CASSIAPTHQETQYF	TGTGCCAGTAGTATAGCCCCCACACACCAAGAGACCCAGTACTTC
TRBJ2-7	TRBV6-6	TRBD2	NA	CASSLAGPTYEQYF	TGTGCCAGCAGTCTAGCGGGGCCCACCTACGAGCAGTACTTC
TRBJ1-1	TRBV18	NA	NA	CASSSEADTEAFF	TGTGCCAGCTCATCTGAGGCGGACACTGAAGCTTTCTTT
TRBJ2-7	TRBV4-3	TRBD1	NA	CASSRDRTLYEQYF	TGCGCCAGCAGCCGGGACAGAACACTCTACGAGCAGTACTTC
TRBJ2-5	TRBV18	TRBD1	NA	CASSPRQGEQETQYF	TGTGCCAGCTCACCCAGACAGGGGGAACAAGAGACCCAGTACTTC
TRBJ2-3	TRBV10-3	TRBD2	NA	CAISEGSGIGTDTQYF	TGTGCCATCAGTGAAGGGAGCGGGATTGGCACAGATACGCAGTATTTT
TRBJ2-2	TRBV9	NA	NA	CASSPRLAGNTGELFF	TGTGCCAGCAGCCCTAGATTGGCGGGAAACACCGGGGAGCTGTTTTTT
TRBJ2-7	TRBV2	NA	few	CASASYRGGAYEQYF	TGTGCCAGCGCCAGCTACAGGGGGGGTGCCTACGAGCAGTACTTC
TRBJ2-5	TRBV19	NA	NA	CASSLIGQPGQETQYF	TGTGCCAGTAGTCTAATTGGACAGCCTGGACAAGAGACCCAGTACTTC
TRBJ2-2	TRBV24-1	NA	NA	CATSDPWASGELFF	TGTGCCACCAGTGATCCCTGGGCCTCCGGGGAGCTGTTTTTT
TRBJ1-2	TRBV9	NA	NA	CASSVGIGLQYGYTF	TGTGCCAGCAGCGTAGGTATAGGACTGCAATATGGCTACACCTTC
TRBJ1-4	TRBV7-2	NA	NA	CASSLNGPLEKLFF	TGTGCCAGCAGCTTAAATGGGCCCCTAGAAAAACTGTTTTTT
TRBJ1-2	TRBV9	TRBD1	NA	CASSATFDRVSYGYTF	TGTGCCAGCAGCGCCACCTTCGACAGGGTCTCATATGGCTACACCTTC
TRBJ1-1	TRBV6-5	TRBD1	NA	CASIKTGVSTEAFF	TGTGCCAGCATTAAGACAGGGGTTAGCACTGAAGCTTTCTTT
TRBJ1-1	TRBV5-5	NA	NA	CASSLAIWTDTEAFF	TGTGCCAGCAGCTTGGCTATTTGGACAGACACTGAAGCTTTCTTT
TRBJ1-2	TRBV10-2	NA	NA	CASSESNRNYGYTF	TGCGCCAGCAGTGAGTCTAACAGGAACTATGGCTACACCTTC
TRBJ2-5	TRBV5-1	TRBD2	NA	CASSLVAGGLETQYF	TGCGCCAGCAGCTTGGTAGCGGGAGGGTTAGAGACCCAGTACTTC
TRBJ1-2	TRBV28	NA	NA	CASSLRRANGYTF	TGTGCCAGCAGTTTACGCAGGGCGAACGGCTACACCTTC
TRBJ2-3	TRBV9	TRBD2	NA	CASSVGAGALDTQYF	TGTGCCAGCAGCGTAGGAGCGGGAGCTTTAGATACGCAGTATTTT
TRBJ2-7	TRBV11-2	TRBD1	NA	CASRVTGAHGEQYF	TGTGCCAGCAGAGTGACAGGGGCCCATGGCGAGCAGTACTTC
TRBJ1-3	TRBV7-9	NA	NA	CASSLVGFSGNTIYF	TGTGCCAGCAGCTTAGTGGGCTTCTCTGGAAACACCATATATTTT
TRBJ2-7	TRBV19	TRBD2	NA	CASSSGTSGKRTSYEQYF	TGTGCCAGTAGTTCCGGGACTAGCGGGAAGAGGACGTCCTACGAGCAGTACTTC
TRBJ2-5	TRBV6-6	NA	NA	CASSWAQGEGETQYF	TGTGCCAGCAGTTGGGCACAGGGGGAGGGGGAGACCCAGTACTTC
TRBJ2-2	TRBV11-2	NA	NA	CASSLRTGGGGELFF	TGTGCCAGCAGCTTAAGAACGGGGGGCGGCGGGGAGCTGTTTTTT
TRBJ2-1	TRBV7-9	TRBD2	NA	CASNERGLYNEQFF	TGTGCCAGCAATGAGCGGGGGCTCTACAATGAGCAGTTCTTC
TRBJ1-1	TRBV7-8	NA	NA	CASSSAGVGTEAFF	TGTGCCAGCAGCTCCGCAGGGGTGGGCACTGAAGCTTTCTTT
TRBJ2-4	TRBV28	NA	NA	CASTEPGLAKNIQYF	TGTGCCAGCACCGAGCCGGGATTAGCCAAAAACATTCAGTACTTC
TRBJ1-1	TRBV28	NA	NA	CASSLPREGTEAFF	TGTGCCAGCAGTTTACCCAGGGAGGGGACTGAAGCTTTCTTT
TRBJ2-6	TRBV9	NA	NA	CASTISRSSGANVLTF	TGTGCCAGCACTATCTCCCGGAGCTCTGGGGCCAACGTCCTGACTTTC
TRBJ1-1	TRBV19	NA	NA	CASSMGDTDTEAFF	TGTGCCAGTAGTATGGGGGACACCGACACTGAAGCTTTCTTT
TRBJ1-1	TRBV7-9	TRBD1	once	CASSPLRGGTDTEAFF	TGTGCCAGCAGCCCCCTTAGAGGGGGCACGGACACTGAAGCTTTCTTT
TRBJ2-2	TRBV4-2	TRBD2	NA	CASSQDQERGVPVRAGELFF	TGTGCCAGCAGCCAAGATCAGGAACGGGGGGTCCCGGTGAGGGCCGGGGAGCTGTTTTTT
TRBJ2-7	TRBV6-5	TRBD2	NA	CASSYSGTSGEQYF	TGTGCCAGCAGTTACTCCGGGACTAGCGGGGAGCAGTACTTC
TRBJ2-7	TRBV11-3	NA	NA	CASSLDRGGEQYF	TGTGCCAGCAGCTTAGATCGAGGGGGCGAGCAGTACTTC
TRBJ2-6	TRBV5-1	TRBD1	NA	CASSLVSGTGTGANVLTF	TGCGCCAGCAGCTTGGTTTCCGGGACAGGGACTGGGGCCAACGTCCTGACTTTC
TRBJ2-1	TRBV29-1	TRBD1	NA	CSVEVDRNNEQFF	TGCAGCGTTGAAGTGGACAGGAACAATGAGCAGTTCTTC
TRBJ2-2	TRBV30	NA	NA	CAWSRDSSGELFF	TGTGCCTGGAGTCGCGACAGCTCCGGGGAGCTGTTTTTT
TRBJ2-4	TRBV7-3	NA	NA	CASSLMGEADIQYF	TGTGCCAGCAGCTTAATGGGTGAGGCGGACATTCAGTACTTC